These T cell receptor beta chains were read from a single sample in a study of T cells in Graves' hyperthyroidism and ophthalmopathy. A single record per CDR3 protein comes from TCRdb applying MiXCR to the multiplex PCR reads. Among about 270,000 distinct CDR3 sequences listed, around a quarter were seen once. Sequencing was done on a sample of blood. These receptors all come from a man aged 35 to 55 with Graves' hyperthyroidism that later progressed to Graves' ophthalmopathy. Both conserved end residues are part of each CDR3. The order of the fields is D gene, clone size, CDR3 length, V gene, J gene, CDR3 DNA, CDR3 protein. D genes are given only for firm matches. Clone sizes are given selectively: once, few, many, or a class where the clone is expanded.

>.|.|15|TRBV6-5|TRBJ2-7
TGTGCCAGCAGTTACTCGTTAGCTTTGCCCTACGAGCAGTACTTC
CASSYSLALPYEQYF
>.|many|15|TRBV5-1|TRBJ2-2
TGCGCCAGCAGGAGTCAGCTCGCGAACACCGGGGAGCTGTTTTTT
CASRSQLANTGELFF
>TRBD1|many|15|TRBV7-9|TRBJ2-5
TGTGCCAGCAGCTTAGTGGGGGACAGCCAAGAGACCCAGTACTTC
CASSLVGDSQETQYF
>.|.|16|TRBV20-1|TRBJ1-2
TGCAGTGCTAGGGTCGGTGTTCCAGGAGTAGGCTATGGCTACACCTTC
CSARVGVPGVGYGYTF
>.|many|15|TRBV4-2|TRBJ1-1
TGTGCCAGCAGCCAGGGGGAGACGAGGAGGGGTGAAGCTTTCTTT
CASSQGETRRGEAFF
>.|many|13|TRBV27|TRBJ2-7
TGTGCCAGCAGTTCGGACTTATCCTACGAGCAGTACTTC
CASSSDLSYEQYF
>TRBD2|many|18|TRBV12-3/TRBV12-4|TRBJ2-7
TGTGCCAGCAGACACCAAGGCGGACTAGCGGGCGGTCTCTACGAGCAGTACTTC
CASRHQGGLAGGLYEQYF
>.|many|14|TRBV28|TRBJ2-7
TGTGCCAGCGGATTCCGTGGGCCAGGTTACGAGCAGTACTTC
CASGFRGPGYEQYF
>.|many|14|TRBV12-3/TRBV12-4|TRBJ1-2
TGTGCCAGCAGTTTACGCCAGGGAAACTATGGCTACACCTTC
CASSLRQGNYGYTF
>.|many|15|TRBV20-1|TRBJ1-2
TGCAGTGCTAGAGATATAACAGATTCCTATCTTGGCTACACCTTC
CSARDITDSYLGYTF
>.|many|12|TRBV3-1|TRBJ2-5
TGTGCCAGCAGCCAAGGCGAGGAGACCCAGTACTTC
CASSQGEETQYF
>TRBD2|.|16|TRBV20-1|TRBJ2-5
TGCAGTGCTAGATCACGCGAGACTAGCGGGATAGAGACCCAGTACTTC
CSARSRETSGIETQYF
>.|many|14|TRBV12-5|TRBJ1-3
TGTGCTAGTTCCCCAGGGGTCTCTGGAAACACCATATATTTT
CASSPGVSGNTIYF
>TRBD2|many|18|TRBV28|TRBJ2-5
TGTGCCAGCAGTTTAGGAGCGGGAGGCGTAGAATTCTTTGAGACCCAGTACTTC
CASSLGAGGVEFFETQYF
>.|.|13|TRBV28|TRBJ1-5
TGTGCCAGCAGCCCCGCTATAAATCAGCCCCAGCATTTT
CASSPAINQPQHF
>TRBD1|.|12|TRBV6-2/TRBV6-3|TRBJ2-7
TGTGCCGCCGGGACAGGCGACTACGAGCAGTACTTC
CAAGTGDYEQYF
>TRBD1|many|14|TRBV5-1|TRBJ1-1
TGCGCCAGCAGCGCGGGACAGGGAGGGCCTGAAGCTTTCTTT
CASSAGQGGPEAFF
>TRBD1|.|13|TRBV6-1|TRBJ2-7
TGTGCCAGCAGTCGAGCCCCAACAGGGGGAGAGTACTTC
CASSRAPTGGEYF
>.|.|16|TRBV7-8|TRBJ2-7
TGTGCCAGCAGCTTAGGCTTAACAGGGACGGGCTACGAGCAGTACTTC
CASSLGLTGTGYEQYF
>.|few|17|TRBV5-1|TRBJ2-2
TGCGCCAGCAGCCTGGCCCCGGACTCCTTCTCGGCCGGGGAGCTGTTTTTT
CASSLAPDSFSAGELFF
>TRBD1|few|15|TRBV19|TRBJ2-7
TGTGCCAGTAGCCGAGGGGACAGGCCCCACTACGAGCAGTACTTC
CASSRGDRPHYEQYF
>TRBD1|many|14|TRBV28|TRBJ1-5
TGTGCCAGCAGTTACCTGACAGGGAGTCAGCCCCAGCATTTT
CASSYLTGSQPQHF
>.|many|14|TRBV30|TRBJ2-7
TGTGCCTGGAGTGTACACAGGGTCCAGGTCGGGCAGTACTTC
CAWSVHRVQVGQYF
>.|many|15|TRBV11-3|TRBJ2-2
TGTGCCAGCAGCCCGGCTCGGGGATACACCGGGGAGCTGTTTTTT
CASSPARGYTGELFF
>TRBD2|many|14|TRBV6-2/TRBV6-3|TRBJ2-1
TGTGCCAGCAGTTACTCGGGGGGGTCTGGTGAGCAGTTCTTC
CASSYSGGSGEQFF
>.|many|16|TRBV5-1|TRBJ2-7
TGCGCCAGCAGCTTCACTGCTACGGGAGTCGCCTACGAGCAGTACTTC
CASSFTATGVAYEQYF
>.|many|12|TRBV15|TRBJ2-5
TGTGCCACCAGCAGAGTTGATGAGACCCAGTACTTC
CATSRVDETQYF
>.|many|11|TRBV2|TRBJ2-7
TGTGCCAGCAGTGTCGTCGGCGAGCAGTACTTC
CASSVVGEQYF
>.|many|13|TRBV10-3|TRBJ2-7
TGTGCCATCGGTGGACAGACAGACTACGAGCAGTACTTC
CAIGGQTDYEQYF
>.|many|13|TRBV20-1|TRBJ2-7
TGCAGTGCTAGAACAGGTCCTTCCTACGAGCAGTACTTC
CSARTGPSYEQYF
>.|many|13|TRBV20-1|TRBJ2-2
TGCAGTGCTAATGAAAGGGAAACCGGGGAGCTGTTTTTT
CSANERETGELFF
>TRBD1|.|16|TRBV30|TRBJ2-5
TGTGCCTGGAGTGGAGGGACAGGGGGCGGGGATGAGACCCAGTACTTC
CAWSGGTGGGDETQYF
>TRBD1|many|16|TRBV10-3|TRBJ2-2
TGTGCCATCGACCTCTTGGGACAGTCCTCCACCGGGGAGCTGTTTTTT
CAIDLLGQSSTGELFF
>.|many|14|TRBV5-1|TRBJ2-2
TGCGCCAGCAGCCCGAGATCGAACACCGGGGAGCTGTTTTTT
CASSPRSNTGELFF
>TRBD2|.|16|TRBV29-1|TRBJ2-2
TGCAGCGTAAGAGAAGCGGGGGAAACGAACACCGGGGAGCTGTTTTTT
CSVREAGETNTGELFF
>TRBD1|many|14|TRBV4-1|TRBJ1-1
TGCGCCAGCAGCCAAGAAGGGACAGGACGAGAAGCTTTCTTT
CASSQEGTGREAFF
>TRBD1|.|12|TRBV27|TRBJ1-2
TGTGCCAGCAGCCAGGGACAGTCTGGCTACACCTTC
CASSQGQSGYTF
>.|.|16|TRBV28|TRBJ1-1
TGTGCCAGCAGTCCACCGATACTGACTATGAACACTGAAGCTTTCTTT
CASSPPILTMNTEAFF
>TRBD1|many|13|TRBV9|TRBJ2-5
TGTGCCAGCAGCCAACAGGGGGCAGAGACCCAGTACTTC
CASSQQGAETQYF
>TRBD2|medium-sized|13|TRBV12-3/TRBV12-4|TRBJ2-7
TGTGCCAGCAGTTTGGCTTGGGGGGGTGAGCAGTACTTC
CASSLAWGGEQYF
>.|.|13|TRBV5-1|TRBJ1-1
TGCGCCAGCAAGAGAGGAAGGGACACTGAAGCTTTCTTT
CASKRGRDTEAFF
>TRBD1|many|16|TRBV20-1|TRBJ1-2
TGCAGTGCTAGCGTTAGACAGGGTAGTGTACAGTATGGCTACACCTTC
CSASVRQGSVQYGYTF
>.|many|13|TRBV29-1|TRBJ2-7
TGCAGCGTTGAAAGTCAGGGGCCTAACGAGCAGTACTTC
CSVESQGPNEQYF
>.|few|16|TRBV12-3/TRBV12-4|TRBJ2-7
TGTGCCAGCAAGGTTCACCGACCTGGAGGTTGTTTTTGGCAGTACTTC
CASKVHRPGGCFWQYF
>.|many|15|TRBV29-1|TRBJ1-1
TGCAGCGTTGAAGATGGGAACAGTGCAAACACTGAAGCTTTCTTT
CSVEDGNSANTEAFF
>TRBD1|many|15|TRBV10-1|TRBJ2-7
TGCGCCAGCAGTGACCCCGGGACAGGGGTCTACGAGCAGTACTTC
CASSDPGTGVYEQYF
>.|many|13|TRBV18|TRBJ1-5
TGTGCCAGCTCACCAGGGGAAAATCAGCCCCAGCATTTT
CASSPGENQPQHF
>TRBD2|.|15|TRBV12-3/TRBV12-4|TRBJ2-4
TGTGCCAGCAGCCCTGGGGGACTAGGGGGAAACATTCAGTACTTC
CASSPGGLGGNIQYF
>.|many|15|TRBV7-8|TRBJ2-2
TGTGCCAGCAGCTTTTACCGATCTAGGACCGGGGAGCTGTTTTTT
CASSFYRSRTGELFF
>.|many|14|TRBV14|TRBJ2-7
TGTGCCAGCAGCCAAGGACTCGAGGGAAACGAGCAGTACTTC
CASSQGLEGNEQYF
>.|.|14|TRBV6-2/TRBV6-3|TRBJ1-5
TGTGCCAGCATAGGGGCAGGGCGGTATCAGCCCCAGCATTTT
CASIGAGRYQPQHF
>.|many|14|TRBV12-3/TRBV12-4|TRBJ1-5
TGTGCCAGCAGTTTATGGGGGCACAATCAGCCCCAGCATTTT
CASSLWGHNQPQHF
>.|many|16|TRBV4-1|TRBJ1-1
TGCGCCAGCAGCCAAGTCGGTTACACCCAGAACACTGAAGCTTTCTTT
CASSQVGYTQNTEAFF
>.|many|14|TRBV5-1|TRBJ2-7
TGCGCCAGCAGCTTGGTACTTCAAGGAGGCGAGCAGTACTTC
CASSLVLQGGEQYF
>.|once|16|TRBV7-2|TRBJ2-4
TGTGCCAGCAGCTTAGATACAGGACTAGCCAAAAACATTCAGTACTTC
CASSLDTGLAKNIQYF
>TRBD2|.|14|TRBV2|TRBJ2-7
TGTGCCAGCAATGGTCTAGCGGAACCATACGAGCAGTACTTC
CASNGLAEPYEQYF
>.|many|14|TRBV10-3|TRBJ1-5
TGTGCCATCAGTGAATTGGCAAATAATCAGCCCCAGCATTTT
CAISELANNQPQHF
>.|many|15|TRBV7-3|TRBJ2-5
TGTGCCAGCAGCTTAGGGCAGGGGAAGGCAGAGACCCAGTACTTC
CASSLGQGKAETQYF
>.|.|12|TRBV11-2|TRBJ2-1
TGTGCCAGCAGCTCCCCCTTGCCCGAGCAGTTCTTC
CASSSPLPEQFF